The clone carrying this T cell receptor beta chain occurred many times. This record comes from a study of T cells in Graves' hyperthyroidism and ophthalmopathy. Amplified regions were TCR beta CDR3 sequences from RNA transcripts. Carried out on the TCR CDR3, a first-round RT-PCR used the HTBI primer set. One entry per CDR3 protein, called by TCRdb with MiXCR from the multiplex PCR reads. The sample shows about 360,000 distinct CDR3 sequences, roughly 14% of them seen only once. This CDR3 comprises 16 residues. Germline loops: CDR1 SGHRS, CDR2 YFSETQ. Trimming removed 1 base at V and 1 base at J, with 12 bases between.

Sequenced input: blood. The genes are TRBV5-1 and TRBJ2-1; the D gene could be TRBD1 or TRBD2 (6 bases each). This receptor was taken from a woman under 30 with Graves' hyperthyroidism that later progressed to Graves' ophthalmopathy. CDR3 in amino acids: CASSLQGTYSYNEQFF. The CDR3 region has the DNA TGCGCCAGCAGCTTGCAGGGGACTTATTCCTACAATGAGCAGTTCTTC.